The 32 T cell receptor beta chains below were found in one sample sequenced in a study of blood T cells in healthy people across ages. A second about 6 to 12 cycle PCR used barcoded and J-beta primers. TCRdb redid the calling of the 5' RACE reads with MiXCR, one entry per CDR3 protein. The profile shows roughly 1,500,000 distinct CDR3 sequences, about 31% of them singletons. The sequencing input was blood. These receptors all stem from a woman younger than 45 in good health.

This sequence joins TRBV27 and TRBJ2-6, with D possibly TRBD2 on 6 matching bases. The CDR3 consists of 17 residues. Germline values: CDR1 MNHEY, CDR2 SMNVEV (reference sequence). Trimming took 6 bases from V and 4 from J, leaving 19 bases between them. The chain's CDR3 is CASRKMGLSSGANVLTF. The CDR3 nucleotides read TGTGCCAGCAGAAAGATGGGACTGAGCTCCGGGGCCAACGTCCTGACTTTC.

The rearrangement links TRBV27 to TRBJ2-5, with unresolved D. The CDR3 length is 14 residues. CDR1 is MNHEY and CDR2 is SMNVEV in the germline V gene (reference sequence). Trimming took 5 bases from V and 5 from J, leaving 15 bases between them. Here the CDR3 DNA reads TGTGCCAGCAGTCTCCGGGCCCGCCGGGAGACCCAGTACTTC. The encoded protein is CASSLRARRETQYF.

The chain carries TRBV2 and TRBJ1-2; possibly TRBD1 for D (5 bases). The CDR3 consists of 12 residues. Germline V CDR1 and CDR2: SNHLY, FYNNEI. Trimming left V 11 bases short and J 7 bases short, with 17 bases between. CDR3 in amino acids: CASPRGVGGYTF. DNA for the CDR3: TGTGCCTCTCCGAGGGGAGTGGGTGGCTACACCTTC.

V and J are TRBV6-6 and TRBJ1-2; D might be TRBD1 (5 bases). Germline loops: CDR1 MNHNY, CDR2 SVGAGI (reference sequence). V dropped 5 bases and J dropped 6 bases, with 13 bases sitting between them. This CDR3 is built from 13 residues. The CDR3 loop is CASSLGETDGYTF. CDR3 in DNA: TGTGCCAGCAGTCTCGGGGAGACAGATGGCTACACCTTC.

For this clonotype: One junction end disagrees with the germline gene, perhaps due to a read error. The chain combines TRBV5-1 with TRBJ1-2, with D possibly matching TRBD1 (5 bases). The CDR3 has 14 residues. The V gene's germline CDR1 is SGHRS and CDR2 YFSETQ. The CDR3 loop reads CVSSLRPERGGYTF. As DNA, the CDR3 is TGCGTCAGCAGCTTGCGGCCAGAAAGGGGCGGCTACACCTTC.

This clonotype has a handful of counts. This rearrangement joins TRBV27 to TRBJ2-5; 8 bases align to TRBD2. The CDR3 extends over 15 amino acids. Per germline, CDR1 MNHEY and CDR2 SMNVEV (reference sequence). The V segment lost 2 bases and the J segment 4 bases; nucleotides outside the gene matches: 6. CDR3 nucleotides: TGTGCCAGCAGTTTAGCGGGGGGTGGAAGAGAGACCCAGTACTTC. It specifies CASSLAGGGRETQYF.

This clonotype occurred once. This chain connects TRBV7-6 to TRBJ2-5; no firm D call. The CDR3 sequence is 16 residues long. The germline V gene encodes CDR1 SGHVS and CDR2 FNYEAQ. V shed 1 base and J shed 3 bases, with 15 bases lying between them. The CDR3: CASSLGSVAVKETQYF. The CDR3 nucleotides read TGTGCCAGCAGCTTAGGCTCGGTGGCAGTAAAAGAGACCCAGTACTTC.

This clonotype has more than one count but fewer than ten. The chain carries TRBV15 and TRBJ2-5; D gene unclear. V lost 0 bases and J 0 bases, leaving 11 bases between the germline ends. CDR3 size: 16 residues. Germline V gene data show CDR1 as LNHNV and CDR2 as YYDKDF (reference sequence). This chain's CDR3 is CATSRDYGTNQETQYF. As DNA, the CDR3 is TGTGCCACCAGCAGAGATTACGGCACCAACCAAGAGACCCAGTACTTC.

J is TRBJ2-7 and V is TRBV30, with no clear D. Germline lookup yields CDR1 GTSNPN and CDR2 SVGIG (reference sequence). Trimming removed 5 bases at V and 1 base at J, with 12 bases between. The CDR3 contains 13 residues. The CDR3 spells CAWEHSSSYEQYF. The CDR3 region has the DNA TGTGCCTGGGAACACAGTAGTTCCTACGAGCAGTACTTC.

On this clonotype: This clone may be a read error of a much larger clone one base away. CDR3 sequence: CSVGRTGGYETQFF. The CDR3 DNA follows: TGCAGCGTTGGAAGGACAGGGGGCTATGAGACCCAGTTCTTC. V gene TRBV29-1 combines with J gene TRBJ2-1; TRBD1 matches 11 bases. Per germline, CDR1 SQVTM and CDR2 ANQGSEA. V lost 4 bases and J lost 13; bases outside the gene matches: 12. The CDR3 runs 14 residues.

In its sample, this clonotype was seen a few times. The chain's CDR3 is CASSSDTSTDTQYF. In DNA form, the CDR3 reads TGTGCCAGCAGCTCGGACACGAGCACAGATACGCAGTATTTT. This chain connects TRBV9 to TRBJ2-3, with a possible D match to TRBD1 (5 bases). The CDR3 covers 14 residues. From germline, CDR1 is SGDLS and CDR2 YYNGEE. V dropped 4 bases and J dropped 0 bases, with 9 bases sitting between them.

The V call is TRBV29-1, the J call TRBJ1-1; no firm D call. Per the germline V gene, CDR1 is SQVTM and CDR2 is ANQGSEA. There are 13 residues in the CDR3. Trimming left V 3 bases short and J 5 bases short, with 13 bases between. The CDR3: CSVERGRLTEAFF. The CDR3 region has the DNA TGCAGCGTTGAGCGGGGAAGGTTAACTGAAGCTTTCTTT. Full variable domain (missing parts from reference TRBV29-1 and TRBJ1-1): SAVISQKPSRDICQRGTSLTIQCQVDSQVTMMFWYRQQPGQSLTLIATANQGSEATYESGFVIDKFPISRPNLTFSTLTVSNMSPEDSSIYLCSVERGRLTEAFFGQGTRLTVV.

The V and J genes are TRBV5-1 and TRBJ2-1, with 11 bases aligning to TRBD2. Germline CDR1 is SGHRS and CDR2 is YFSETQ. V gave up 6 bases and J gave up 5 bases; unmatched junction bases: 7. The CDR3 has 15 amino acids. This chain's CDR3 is CASTALAGGNNEQFF. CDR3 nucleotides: TGCGCCAGCACCGCGCTAGCGGGAGGTAACAATGAGCAGTTCTTC. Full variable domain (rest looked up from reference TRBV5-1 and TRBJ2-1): KAGVTQTPRYLIKTRGQQVTLSCSPISGHRSVSWYQQTPGQGLQFLFEYFSETQRNKGNFPGRFSGRQFSNSRSEMNVSTLELGDSALYLCASTALAGGNNEQFFGPGTRLTVL.

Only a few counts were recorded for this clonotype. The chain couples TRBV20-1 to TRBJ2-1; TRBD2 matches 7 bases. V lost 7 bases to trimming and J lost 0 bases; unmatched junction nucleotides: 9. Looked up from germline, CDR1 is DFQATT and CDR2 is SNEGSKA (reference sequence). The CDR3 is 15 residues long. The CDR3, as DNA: TGCAGTGTGGCTAGCGGAGGCGGCTCCTACAATGAGCAGTTCTTC. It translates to CSVASGGGSYNEQFF.

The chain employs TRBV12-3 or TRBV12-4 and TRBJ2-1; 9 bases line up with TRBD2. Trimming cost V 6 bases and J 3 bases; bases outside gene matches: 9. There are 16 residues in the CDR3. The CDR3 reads CASSLRTSEYYNEQFF. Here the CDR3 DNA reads TGTGCCAGCAGCCTAAGGACTAGCGAGTACTACAATGAGCAGTTCTTC.

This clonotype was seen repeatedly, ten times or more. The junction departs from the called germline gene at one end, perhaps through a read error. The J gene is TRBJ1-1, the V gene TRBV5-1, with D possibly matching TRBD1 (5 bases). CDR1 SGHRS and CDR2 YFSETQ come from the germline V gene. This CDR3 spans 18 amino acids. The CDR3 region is CASSLGQGYRGVKTEAFF. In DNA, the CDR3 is TGCGCCAGCAGCTTGGGGCAGGGTTATCGAGGGGTGAAGACTGAAGCTTTCTTT.

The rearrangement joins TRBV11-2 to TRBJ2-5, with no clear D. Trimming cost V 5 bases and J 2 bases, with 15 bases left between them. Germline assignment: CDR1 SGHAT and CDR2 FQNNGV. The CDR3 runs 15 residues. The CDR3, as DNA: TGTGCCAGCAGCCCGCAACCCGTGGGACAAGAGACCCAGTACTTC. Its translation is CASSPQPVGQETQYF.

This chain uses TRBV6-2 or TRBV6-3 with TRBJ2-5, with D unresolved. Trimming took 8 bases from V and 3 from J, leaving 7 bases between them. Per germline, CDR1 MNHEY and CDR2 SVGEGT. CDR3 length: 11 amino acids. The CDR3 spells CASFWEETQYF. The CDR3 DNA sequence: TGTGCCAGCTTCTGGGAAGAGACCCAGTACTTC.

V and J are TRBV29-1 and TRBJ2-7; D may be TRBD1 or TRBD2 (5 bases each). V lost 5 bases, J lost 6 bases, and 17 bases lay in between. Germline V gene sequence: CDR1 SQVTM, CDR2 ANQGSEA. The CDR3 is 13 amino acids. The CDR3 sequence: CSVRDLIGAEQYF. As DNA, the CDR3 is TGCAGCGTTCGGGACCTCATCGGAGCCGAGCAGTACTTC.

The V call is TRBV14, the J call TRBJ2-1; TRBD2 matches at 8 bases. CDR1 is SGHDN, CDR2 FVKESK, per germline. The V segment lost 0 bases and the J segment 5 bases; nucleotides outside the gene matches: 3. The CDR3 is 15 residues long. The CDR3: CASSQDGRADNEQFF. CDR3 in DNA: TGTGCCAGCAGCCAAGACGGGAGGGCCGACAATGAGCAGTTCTTC.

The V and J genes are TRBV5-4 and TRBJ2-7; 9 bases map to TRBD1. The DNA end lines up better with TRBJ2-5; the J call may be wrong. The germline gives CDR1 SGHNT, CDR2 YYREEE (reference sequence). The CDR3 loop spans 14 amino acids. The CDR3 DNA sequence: TGTGCCAGCAGCTTGAGGACAGGGGATGAGACCCAGTACTTC. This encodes CASSLRTGDETQYF.

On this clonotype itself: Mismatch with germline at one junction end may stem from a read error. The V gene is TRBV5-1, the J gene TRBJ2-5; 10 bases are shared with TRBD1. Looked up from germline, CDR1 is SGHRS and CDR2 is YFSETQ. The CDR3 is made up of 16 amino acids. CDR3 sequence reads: CTSSHRGQGTSETQYF. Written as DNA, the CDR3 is TGCACCAGCAGCCACCGGGGACAGGGGACTTCAGAGACCCAGTACTTC.

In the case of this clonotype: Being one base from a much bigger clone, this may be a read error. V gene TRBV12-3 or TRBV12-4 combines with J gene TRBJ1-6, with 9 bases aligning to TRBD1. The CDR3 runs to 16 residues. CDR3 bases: TGTGCCAGCAGAACCGGACAGGGGATATGGAATTCACCCCGCCACTTT. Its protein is CASRTGQGIWNSPRHF.

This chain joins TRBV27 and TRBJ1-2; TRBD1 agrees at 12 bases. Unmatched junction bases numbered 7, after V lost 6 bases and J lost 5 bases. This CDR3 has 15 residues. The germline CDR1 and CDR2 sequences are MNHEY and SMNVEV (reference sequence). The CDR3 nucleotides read TGTGCCAGCAGCCCTGTGGGACAGGGGGCTTATGGCTACACCTTC. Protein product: CASSPVGQGAYGYTF.

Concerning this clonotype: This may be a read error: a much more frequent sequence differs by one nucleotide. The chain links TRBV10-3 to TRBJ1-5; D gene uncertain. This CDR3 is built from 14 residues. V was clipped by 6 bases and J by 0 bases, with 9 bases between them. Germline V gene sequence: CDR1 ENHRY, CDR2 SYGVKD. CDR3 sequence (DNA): TGTGCCATCAGGGTGGGGTATAGCAATCAGCCCCAGCATTTT. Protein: CAIRVGYSNQPQHF.

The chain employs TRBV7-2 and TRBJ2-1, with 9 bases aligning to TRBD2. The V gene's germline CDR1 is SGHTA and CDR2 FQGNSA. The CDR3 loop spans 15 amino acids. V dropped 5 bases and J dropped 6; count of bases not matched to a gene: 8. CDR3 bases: TGTGCCAGCAGCCCTAAGCGGGGGGTTCGCAATGAGCAGTTCTTC. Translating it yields CASSPKRGVRNEQFF.

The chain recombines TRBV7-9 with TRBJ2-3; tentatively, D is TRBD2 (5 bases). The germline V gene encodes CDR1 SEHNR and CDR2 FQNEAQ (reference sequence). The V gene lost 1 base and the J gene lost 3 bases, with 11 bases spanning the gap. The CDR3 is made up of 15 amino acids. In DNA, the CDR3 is TGTGCCAGCAGCTTAGGCGCACTAGTGACAGATACGCAGTATTTT. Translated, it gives CASSLGALVTDTQYF.

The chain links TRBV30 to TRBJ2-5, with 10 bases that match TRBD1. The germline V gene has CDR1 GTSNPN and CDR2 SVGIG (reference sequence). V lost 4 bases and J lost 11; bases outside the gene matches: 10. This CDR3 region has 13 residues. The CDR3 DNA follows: TGTGCCTGGACCTACGGACAGGGGGGGGAGCAGTACTTC. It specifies CAWTYGQGGEQYF. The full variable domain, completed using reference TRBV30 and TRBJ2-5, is SQTIHQWPATLVQPVGSPLSLECTVEGTSNPNLYWYRQAAGRGLQLLFYSVGIGQISSEVPQNLSASRPQDRQFILSSKKLLLSDSGFYLCAWTYGQGGEQYFGPGTRLLVL.

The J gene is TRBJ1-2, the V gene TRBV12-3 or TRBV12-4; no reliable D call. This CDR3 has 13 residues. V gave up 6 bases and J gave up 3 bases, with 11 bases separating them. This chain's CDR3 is CASSPNGYYGYTF. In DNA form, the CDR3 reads TGTGCCAGCAGCCCAAACGGCTACTATGGCTACACCTTC.

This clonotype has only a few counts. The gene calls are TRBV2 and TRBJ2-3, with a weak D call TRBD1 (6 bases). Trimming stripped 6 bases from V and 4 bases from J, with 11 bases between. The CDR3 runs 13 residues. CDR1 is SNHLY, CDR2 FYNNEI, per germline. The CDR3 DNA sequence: TGTGCCAGCAGCCAATGGACAGCAGATACGCAGTATTTT. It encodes CASSQWTADTQYF. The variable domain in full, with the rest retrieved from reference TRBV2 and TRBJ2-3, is EPEVTQTPSHQVTQMGQEVILRCVPISNHLYFYWYRQILGQKVEFLVSFYNNEISEKSEIFDDQFSVERPDGSNFTLKIRSTKLEDSAMYFCASSQWTADTQYFGPGTRLTVL.

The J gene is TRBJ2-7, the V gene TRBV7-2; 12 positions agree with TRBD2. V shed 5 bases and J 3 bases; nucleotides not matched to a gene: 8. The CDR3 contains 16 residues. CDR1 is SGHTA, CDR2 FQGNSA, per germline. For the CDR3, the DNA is TGTGCCAGCAGCCCCCTAGGACTAGCGGGGCGCTACGAGCAGTACTTC. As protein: CASSPLGLAGRYEQYF.

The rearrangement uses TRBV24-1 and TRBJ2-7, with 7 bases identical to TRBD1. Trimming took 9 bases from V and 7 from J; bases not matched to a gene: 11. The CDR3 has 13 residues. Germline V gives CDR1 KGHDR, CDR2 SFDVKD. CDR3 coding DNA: TGTGCCACCCGGCGACAGGGCTTGTGGGAGCAGTACTTC. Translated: CATRRQGLWEQYF.